This TCR beta chain is from a study of blood T cell repertoires in COVID-19 (dated by TCRdb to 2018 to 2021). Some background on the complete study: The collaborator samples originated in the United States, Italy and Spain and spanned the acute and convalescent phases of COVID-19. The prospective study material was composed of cDNA or gDNA derived from T cells, B-cell-depleted T cells, or PBMCs. Deeply sampled blood TCRbeta repertoires from subjects exposed to, actively infected with, or recovered from COVID-19 were included in the dataset. The repertoires were released in a freely available public database intended as a resource for research on the immune response to SARS-CoV-2. The samples were drawn from two sources: the first 160 participants of the ongoing ImmuneRACE study, and fewer than 1,500 subjects contributed by 6 global collaborators. Nearly every sample came with metadata listing a de-identified subject ID, COVID-19 status, age in years and sex. HLA class I and class II types, where available, came from metadata supplied by the sample provider rather than from assay-based typing.

Including the terminal cysteine and phenylalanine, the CDR3 comprises 15 residues. Solely the CDR3 DNA is kept, with 45 bases framed from the first base. V is shortened by 6 bases, J by 4 bases, and the region joining them spans 15 bases. Based on the germline V gene (reference sequence), the CDR1 and CDR2 sequences are SEHNR and FQNEAQ. Each collaborating institution followed its own protocols to collect whole blood in K2EDTA tubes. For TCRbeta analysis, collaborators shipped samples as frozen whole blood, isolated PBMCs, or DNA extracted from either of those sample types. The immunoSEQ Assay, a bias-controlled multiplex PCR, was used to amplify TCRbeta CDR3 regions from genomic DNA. On the study's bioinformatics: Nucleated cell counts per sample were estimated from amplification of reference gene primers within the assay. Sequence reads were collapsed and filtered to measure the absolute abundance of every unique TCRbeta CDR3 rearrangement. For each sample, productive Simpson clonality was calculated as the square root of Simpson's diversity index across productive rearrangements. TCRdb holds this immuneACCESS table with in-frame rearrangements only. Some clones are missing; in checked studies, unresolved V genes explain under half, and the rest has no known cause. The V and J calls and clone size come from that table; D and trimming were worked out from the DNA. The sample table contains roughly 150,000 clones; only one count was recorded for 87% of them. The ten most abundant clones make up under 7.5% of the sample.

A note on this clone: Its antigen is still unknown. Base-call qualities are not available, and no considerably larger clone is one nucleotide away.

General study outcomes and caveats: How much clinical and demographic metadata was included differed by source and by participant, and the metadata was provided uncurated.

This sequence originates from an elderly man with acute or convalescent COVID-19. Sequenced sample: peripheral blood. The chain uses TRBV7-9 and TRBJ2-2; the D gene is perhaps TRBD1, on 5 matching bases. The nucleotide sequence is TGTGCCAGCAGACGTATGGACACAACCACCGGGGAGCTGTTTTTT. Translated, it reads CASRRMDTTTGELFF.